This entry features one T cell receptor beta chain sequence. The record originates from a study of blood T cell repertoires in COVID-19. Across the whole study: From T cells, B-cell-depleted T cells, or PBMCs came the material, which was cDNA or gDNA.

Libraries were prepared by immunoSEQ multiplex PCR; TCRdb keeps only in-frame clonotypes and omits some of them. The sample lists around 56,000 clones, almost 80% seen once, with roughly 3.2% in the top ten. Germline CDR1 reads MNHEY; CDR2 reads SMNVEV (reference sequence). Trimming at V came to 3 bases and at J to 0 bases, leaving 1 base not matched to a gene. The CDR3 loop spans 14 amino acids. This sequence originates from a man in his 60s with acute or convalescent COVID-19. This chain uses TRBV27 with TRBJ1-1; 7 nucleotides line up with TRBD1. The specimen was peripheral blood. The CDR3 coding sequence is TGTGCCAGCAGTTTGACAGGGATGAACACTGAAGCTTTCTTT. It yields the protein CASSLTGMNTEAFF.